This TCR beta chain originates from a study of cytomegalovirus exposure and HLA in healthy donors (TCRdb year 2017). Study-level background: An earlier analysis of several hundred of the donors reported over 250 Gb of sequence data and 95 million to 120 million unique TCR beta sequences obtained from about 180 million T cells. An early release covering 550 to 700 HLA-typed donors comprised roughly 300 gigabases of sequencing data and 65 million to 100 million unique TCR sequences. Of the roughly 400 genotyped donors, over 70% fell in the genetic ancestry cluster associated with self-reported Caucasian donors. The study was designed to test whether signatures of past pathogen exposure could be identified by cataloging public T cell receptors. Using immunosequencing, the study profiled T cell repertoires from about 610 subjects and related those repertoires to cytomegalovirus serostatus. In addition to the first cohort of 650 to 750 subjects, a separate validation cohort of 120 different subjects was used. High-throughput TCR immunosequencing, statistical association of individual TCRs with disease status, and machine learning were combined to predict cytomegalovirus infection status. To study patterns of TCR occurrence, a later analysis re-analyzed previously published TCR beta repertoires from 700 or so donors and added high-resolution HLA genotyping. In the later analysis, no new phenotypic data were used to find candidate immune exposures; instead, reliance was placed on TCR beta sequences and their occurrence across donors. To decide whether each TCR beta V gene segment behaved as functional or pseudogenic, an earlier analysis of 587 of the donors relied on high-throughput TCR beta sequencing. Donor age, sex, ethnicity and CMV serostatus were compiled alongside the repertoire data. In a later genetic analysis, genome-wide SNP genotypes for 398 of the 666 donors were used, and that subset was treated as a discovery cohort. All discovery cohort repertoires had been generated using a single sequencing platform. Class I and class II HLA loci were covered by the typing at four-digit resolution. Typing coverage varied by locus: roughly 620-640 donors for A, B, C, DRB1 and DQB1; some 520 for DQA1; 606 for DPA1; approximately 450 for DPB1. Because of strong linkage in the cohort, a handful of DR-DQ haplotypes were treated as single units for association and clustering. Among some 400 genotyped donors of the cohort, an average of about 220,000 unique TCR beta nucleotide sequences was sequenced per donor, of which about 18% were non-productive. Findings and caveats that apply to the study as a whole: In a later analysis, several top co-occurrence clusters were reported to appear linked to parvovirus B19, influenza, CMV and Epstein-Barr virus. Compared with equally common non-associated chains, HLA-associated TCR beta chains in a later analysis were more clonally expanded and had lower generation probabilities. A later genetic analysis reported fewer N-insertions in productive TCRs among donors in an Asian-associated ancestry cluster than the roughly 700-donor mean. According to the authors, the approach could potentially be generalized to other disease states and immunological phenotypes. CMV serostatus was the only immune exposure information available for the cohort. According to a later analysis, most CMV-associated TCR beta chains appeared to be HLA-restricted, and the HLA associations seemed to be driven largely by CMV exposure. Because HLA typing was unavailable for some donors at each locus, only the typed subset was used in association tests. A cluster of highly shared sequence variants was judged likely to be a technical artifact of the sequencing pipeline. Linkage disequilibrium might explain the correlated functional status among segregating V segments, but an unknown experimental factor could not be ruled out. Most TCR sequences were seen in very few donors, while some public TCRs were found in many individuals. Some IMGT-functional V segments, including TRBV6-2 and TRBV6-3, could not be told apart with the 87-base-pair reads, so those segments were excluded. Presence/absence analyses assumed roughly uniform sequencing depth across donors, an assumption that may not hold. A further reported finding was that TCR beta sequences accurately predicted the HLA-A and HLA-B alleles for most subjects in the first cohort. An association between a missense DCLRE1C variant and V-gene and J-gene trimming of TCR beta chains was found in a later genetic analysis and replicated in an independent cohort. In an earlier analysis of under 600 of the donors, most TCR beta V segments were observed in productive rearrangements about 87% or about 30% of the time, broadly matching IMGT annotations. Assigning TCR associations to individual alleles was difficult when HLA alleles, especially DR and DQ, strongly co-occurred. A later analysis associated 17,000 or so TCR beta sequences with specific HLA alleles at a false discovery rate of 0.05. The classifier was reported to diagnose cytomegalovirus status with high specificity and sensitivity in both the original cohort and the validation cohort. Because counts were too low, 15 to 20 rarely observed V segments, including chromosome 9 orphons, were excluded from the earlier analysis of around 590 of the donors. The cohort was sequenced for TCR beta chains only, and without alpha or paired-chain data the features that could be detected were limited. In vitro tests confirmed that a few of the cytomegalovirus-associated TCR beta chains recognize cytomegalovirus antigens. According to a later analysis, TCR association rates differed among HLA loci, with DRB1 alleles showing the most associated TCRs and HLA-C alleles showing the fewest. The study gave a list of 150 to 200 TCR beta chains associated with cytomegalovirus.

The cohort consisted of some 670 healthy bone marrow donors. Cohort members were all nominally healthy when sampled, although unrecorded immune exposures were likely present. The donor was CMV seropositive and was included in the group of approximately 300 seropositive cohort members. A peripheral blood sample was collected from each donor, and TCR beta sequencing was performed on peripheral blood mononuclear cells. The Qiagen DNeasy Blood Extraction Kit was used to extract genomic DNA from the blood cell samples. Its CDR3 holds 14 amino acids, cysteine through phenylalanine. Only the CDR3 DNA is retained, 42 bases long and in frame from the first base. CDR1 SGHVS and CDR2 FNYEAQ were looked up in the germline V gene. The method behind the library was the immunoSEQ multiplex PCR assay. The multiplex PCR relied on a mix of 60 forward primers for TCR Vbeta segments and 13 reverse primers for TCR Jbeta segments. The CDR3 region of rearranged TCR beta genes was amplified from genomic DNA by a multiplex PCR assay. The amplified TCR beta libraries were sequenced on the Illumina HiSeq System as 87-base-pair reads. In the source study's methods: Across the 640 or so repertoires, a later analysis counted roughly 77 million unique TCR beta chains, around 11 million of which were shared by at least two donors. To remove PCR and sequencing errors, raw reads were error-corrected and collapsed into unique sequences using a nearest-neighbor algorithm that merged closely related sequences. CDR3 sequences were aligned to IMGT reference sequences to assign V, D and J gene segments. For a sequence to be retained, a match of at least six nucleotides to both a V gene segment and a J gene segment was required. Rearrangements were classified as productive when the CDR3 lacked stop codons and remained in frame with V and J, and all other rearrangements were classified as non-productive. Following IMGT convention, CDR3 was defined as the stretch from the second conserved V-encoded cysteine to the conserved J-encoded phenylalanine. In an earlier analysis of roughly 580 of the donors, sequences lacking an unambiguous match to a single V gene segment were excluded. In an earlier analysis of 587 of the donors, V segments were called functional above 56.7% productive rearrangements and were called segregating when the between-donor standard deviation exceeded 5%. To diagnose cytomegalovirus status from the catalog of TCR beta chain sequences, a statistical classification framework was built. In a later analysis, TCR nucleotide sequences were compared against IMGT/GENE-DB human TR gene sequences so that V and J genes could be assigned. In a later analysis, CDR3 sequences and most-parsimonious VDJ recombination scenarios were assigned using the TCRdist pipeline. In a later analysis, each TCR beta chain was defined by its CDR3 amino acid sequence together with its V-gene family, and reads without a unique V-gene family were excluded. A later analysis removed over 500 highly shared, low-generation-probability nucleotide sequences to deal with suspected cross-contamination and a sequencing artifact. A later analysis calculated a clonal expansion index for each public chain from normalized within-repertoire ranks of inferred template counts. Generation probabilities in a later analysis came from a VDJ recombination model fitted to out-of-frame rearrangements, and those results were checked against IGoR. In a later analysis, hypergeometric tests were used to score TCR-TCR, TCR-HLA and TCR-CMV co-occurrence, with a repertoire-size bias correction applied to TCR pairs. A later analysis estimated false discovery rates by permuting HLA or CMV assignments 20 times. In a later analysis, co-occurring TCRs were grouped with DBSCAN, and TCRdist sequence similarity was added when clustering was performed within HLA-allele-positive subsets. Repertoires with fewer than 30,000 or more than 120,000 public chains, plus five repertoires with anomalous nucleotide sharing, were excluded from co-occurrence clustering. TCRdb retrieved this table from immuneACCESS and kept in-frame rearrangements only. Not all clones are present; in checked studies, unresolved V genes account for under half, and no reason is known for the remainder. That table is the source of V, J and clone size, and D and trimming were worked out from the DNA. Within this sample are about 210,000 clones, with roughly 87% of them counted one time only. The top ten clones comprise roughly 5.5% of the sample.

This clone occurred a few times. Its antigen is not yet known. One junction end disagrees with the germline gene, perhaps due to a read error. The specimen was PBMCs. The TCR was taken from a man aged 40-49 years in good health and CMV-seropositive. The chain uses TRBV7-6 and TRBJ1-1; TRBD1 is perhaps the D gene, given 5 matching bases. The CDR3 in this case is CASSLAGGTTEAFF. The nucleotide sequence is TGTGCCAGCAGCCTAGCGGGGGGGACGACTGAAGCTTTCTTT. The CDR3, completed at both ends by the reference TRBV7-6 and TRBJ1-1 genes, gives the full variable domain GAGVSQSPRYKVTKRGQDVALRCDPISGHVSLYWYRQALGQGPEFLTYFNYEAQQDKSGLPNDRFSAERPEGSISTLTIQRTEQRDSAMYRCASSLAGGTTEAFFGQGTRLTVV.